This T cell receptor beta chain originates from a study of beta chain features in type 1 diabetes (dated by TCRdb to between 2017 and 2018). Describing the broader study: Patients and healthy donors did not differ in mean age, gender distribution, total cell number or subset yield. Across all samples, 107,917,701 sorted cells were examined, and cell number per subset correlated strongly with RNA yield. The study compared TCRB repertoires of sorted circulating CD4+ T cell subsets between recently diagnosed type 1 diabetes patients and matched healthy donors. Whereas all 30 or so donors provided naive and central memory subsets, regulatory and stem cell-like memory subsets were isolated from just 8 patients and about 8 healthy donors.

Taken from cysteine to phenylalanine, the CDR3 has 11 residues. Only the CDR3 DNA stays, 33 bases, in frame from base 1. Germline trimming: 3 bases from V, 11 bases from J; junction bases outside gene matches: 4. The CDR1 and CDR2 encoded by the germline V gene (reference sequence) are DFQATT and SNEGSKA. Each donor gave one peripheral blood draw, around 0.12 L on average, collected into heparinised tubes. Using a panel that included CD45RO, CCR7, CD25, CD127, CD95 and CD27, naive, central memory, regulatory and stem cell-like memory CD4+ T cells were sorted on a BD FACSAria II. Purity was above 98% for every sorted population. PBMCs were isolated immediately by Lymphoprep density gradient centrifugation and stained directly without culture. Samples were stained and sorted in pairs, with one healthy donor and one patient per experiment, so that batch effects were minimized. The entire isolated RNA was reverse transcribed using the High Capacity cDNA Reverse Transcription Kit, and thus expressed TCRB transcripts were sequenced. Deep immunoSEQ sequencing was applied to naive, central memory and regulatory T cell samples, giving an average of roughly 3.6 million total reads per sample. After sorted cells were lysed in RLT buffer, RNA was extracted with DNase-treated RNeasy Micro or Mini kits, with the choice depending on cell number. To prevent cross-contamination, each cell subset was processed individually, whereas patient and healthy donor samples were processed jointly. The immunoSEQ multiplex PCR was used to amplify TCRB sequences from cDNA, yielding 87-bp fragments that span the CDR3 region. The amplicons were sequenced using the Illumina HiSeq platform. In the authors' own workflow: PCR bias was corrected computationally using synthetic template baselines, and reads within Hamming distance 2 were collapsed, with unmergeable singletons discarded. Reads were aligned against IMGT so that V, D and J genes, CDR3 length and insertions or deletions at six rearrangement sites could be assigned. Within each subset, clonotype counts were normalized to sorted cell number, after which true diversity and Gini coefficients were computed with the tcR R package. The overlap coefficient, calculated on TCRB nucleotide sequences, was used to measure repertoire sharing. The immuneACCESS repertoire file appears here via TCRdb, limited to in-frame rearrangements. These files lack a portion of the clones; in checked studies, under half of the deficit traces to unresolved V genes, and the cause of the others is not known. V and J calls and clone size are those listed in that table; D and trimming were worked out from the DNA. This sample is represented by 300,000 to 350,000 clones; less than 10% of them were singletons. The ten largest make up under 0.5% of the sample.

On this clone: Its antigen remains unidentified. Base qualities are missing; no much larger clone stands one base away.

Overall study outcomes, separate from this receptor: Naive, central memory and regulatory TCRB repertoires appeared more similar among patients than among healthy donors. Patients with type 1 diabetes made fewer insertions and deleted more nucleotides at VDJ recombination sites, implying thymic rearrangement abnormalities. PCR may preferentially amplify shorter templates, but because patient and control samples were amplified and corrected together, any resulting skew would affect both groups equally. Type 1 diabetes patients showed a moderate but significant shortening of TCRB CDR3 length in all four CD4+ subsets. HLA sub-analyses involved small numbers of individuals, so any influence of HLA type on TCRB rearrangement remained unresolved. Because cDNA was sequenced instead of genomic DNA, activated cells with high expression could be over-represented, although the groups did not differ in activation or CD3 levels.

Sequencing input: central memory CD4+ T cells from blood. The rearranged chain carries TRBV20-1 and TRBJ2-7, and 10 bases in between align with TRBD2. This receptor was taken from a woman aged 18-35 years in good health. The DNA sequence is as follows: TGCAGTGCTAGTGGACTAGCGGTGAAGTACTTC. Translated, this is CSASGLAVKYF.